Below are 30 T cell receptor beta chains sequenced from a single sample in a study of graft-versus-host responses after intestinal transplantation. Libraries were prepared by immunoSEQ multiplex PCR; TCRdb keeps only in-frame clonotypes and omits some of them. The table has about 22,000 clones, approximately 40% seen once. Plating combined roughly 200,000 CFSE-labeled responder cells with roughly 200,000 irradiated, violet-dye-labeled stimulator cells. The starting material was alloreactive CD8+ T cells from a mixed lymphocyte reaction culture, obtained before intestinal transplant. Regarding subset: CFSE-low proliferating T cells sorted from roughly six-day pre-transplant mixed lymphocyte reaction (GvH or HvG direction). These receptor sequences come from a human patient who received an intestinal transplant.

This clone was recorded a few times. This chain joins TRBV28 and TRBJ2-7; tentatively, D is TRBD2 (5 bases). CDR3 length equals 14 residues. The V end lost 5 bases, the J end lost 0 bases, and 11 bases lay between the germline ends. In germline, CDR1 is MDHEN, CDR2 SYDVKM. The CDR3 region has the DNA TGTGCCAGCAGTCGACCGGGAAGCTCCTACGAGCAGTACTTC. Amino acid sequence: CASSRPGSSYEQYF. Full variable domain (outside the CDR3, taken from reference TRBV28 and TRBJ2-7): DVKVTQSSRYLVKRTGEKVFLECVQDMDHENMFWYRQDPGLGLRLIYFSYDVKMKEKGDIPEGYSVSREKKERFSLILESASTNQTSMYLCASSRPGSSYEQYFGPGTRLTVT.

The chain has TRBV11-2 and TRBJ2-1; 7 bases map to TRBD1. The CDR3 spans 15 residues. Trimming removed 1 base from V and 9 bases from J; junction bases left unmatched: 9. CDR1 is SGHAT, CDR2 FQNNGV, per germline. DNA for the CDR3: TGTGCCAGCAGCTTAGGGTCAGGGGGTTATCCTGAGCAGTTCTTC. Protein sequence: CASSLGSGGYPEQFF.

This clone was counted only a few times. The chain has TRBV6-6 and TRBJ1-5; no reliable D call. Germline values: CDR1 MNHNY, CDR2 SVGAGI (reference sequence). CDR3 length: 14 residues. V lost 5 bases and J lost 2, with 10 bases in between. CDR3 in amino acids: CASSTRRGNQPQHF. The DNA of the CDR3 is TGTGCCAGCAGTACACGACGGGGCAATCAGCCCCAGCATTTT.

The chain has TRBV4-1 and TRBJ2-1; D possibly matches TRBD1 or TRBD2 (6 bases each). Germline-derived CDR1 and CDR2 are MGHRA and YSYEKL. The CDR3 has 17 residues. Trimming cost V 1 base and J 9 bases, with 22 bases left between them. The CDR3 here is CASSQGSKNGRGGEQFF. The CDR3 nucleotides read TGCGCCAGCAGCCAAGGCTCGAAAAACGGGAGAGGGGGTGAGCAGTTCTTC.

This clone is deemed medium-sized (0.01 to 0.1%). The genes are TRBV10-3 and TRBJ2-7, with 11 nucleotides matching TRBD1. Germline CDR1 reads ENHRY; CDR2 reads SYGVKD. V was clipped by 7 bases and J by 3 bases; unmatched bases: 5. This CDR3 region has 14 residues. CDR3 loop: CAIMGGTGGYEQYF. CDR3 bases: TGTGCCATCATGGGCGGGACAGGGGGCTACGAGCAGTACTTC.

The rearrangement links TRBV27 to TRBJ2-7; D is possibly TRBD1 (5 bases). CDR1 and CDR2 (germline): MNHEY, SMNVEV (reference sequence). Between the trimmed V and J ends, which lost 3 bases and 7 bases, there was a span of 13 bases. CDR3 size: 13 residues. The CDR3 is CASSFFAKGEQYF. The CDR3 bases are TGTGCCAGCAGTTTCTTCGCGAAGGGGGAGCAGTACTTC.

The chain has TRBV6-6 and TRBJ1-2; 7 bases match TRBD1. The V gene's germline CDR1 is MNHNY and CDR2 SVGAGI (reference sequence). The CDR3 is 13 amino acids. V gave up 6 bases and J gave up 2 bases; unmatched junction bases: 3. The CDR3 protein is CASSLTGNYGYTF. The CDR3 DNA reads as TGTGCCAGCAGCTTGACAGGGAACTATGGCTACACCTTC.

The gene calls are TRBV27 and TRBJ1-5; tentatively, D is TRBD1 (6 bases). V was clipped by 3 bases and J by 7 bases, with 10 bases between them. The CDR3 has 13 residues. Germline values: CDR1 MNHEY, CDR2 SMNVEV (reference sequence). The CDR3 sequence: CASSFMGAQPQHF. In nucleotides, the CDR3 is TGTGCCAGCAGTTTCATGGGGGCGCAGCCCCAGCATTTT.

The chain employs TRBV7-8 and TRBJ2-2; 12 nucleotides line up with TRBD2. The CDR3 contains 19 residues. V dropped 1 base and J dropped 5; count of bases not matched to a gene: 11. CDR1 and CDR2 from the germline V gene are SGHVS and FQNEAQ. This chain's CDR3 is CASSLGRKRTSGRTGELFF. CDR3 coding DNA: TGTGCCAGCAGCTTAGGCAGGAAGCGAACTAGCGGGAGGACCGGGGAGCTGTTTTTT. The full variable domain, with the rest looked up from reference TRBV7-8 and TRBJ2-2, is GAGVSQSPRYKVAKRGQDVALRCDPISGHVSLFWYQQALGQGPEFLTYFQNEAQLDKSGLPSDRFFAERPEGSVSTLKIQRTQQEDSAVYLCASSLGRKRTSGRTGELFFGEGSRLTVL.

The rearrangement uses TRBV28 and TRBJ1-3; no firm D call. V gave up 5 bases and J gave up 0 bases, with 11 bases separating them. CDR3 length: 15 amino acids. Germline-derived CDR1 and CDR2 are MDHEN and SYDVKM. CDR3 region: CASSIKGYSGNTIYF. DNA of the CDR3: TGTGCCAGCAGTATCAAGGGTTACTCTGGAAACACCATATATTTT.

The rearrangement uses TRBV19 and TRBJ1-5; no reliable D call. Between the trimmed V and J ends, which lost 0 bases and 0 bases, there was a span of 6 bases. The CDR3 length is 15 residues. Looked up from germline, CDR1 is LNHDA and CDR2 is SQIVND (reference sequence). CDR3 region: CASSIEVYSNQPQHF. CDR3 DNA sequence: TGTGCCAGTAGTATAGAAGTGTATAGCAATCAGCCCCAGCATTTT.

This clone was counted between two and nine times. This chain links TRBV2 with TRBJ2-7, with D maybe TRBD2 (6 bases). V dropped 7 bases and J dropped 4 bases, with 14 bases sitting between them. This CDR3 spans 13 amino acids. Germline lookup yields CDR1 SNHLY and CDR2 FYNNEI. The CDR3 protein is CASKPGLTYEQYF. In DNA, the CDR3 is TGTGCCAGCAAGCCGGGACTCACATACGAGCAGTACTTC.

The gene calls are TRBV6-6 and TRBJ2-7; the D gene could be TRBD1 or TRBD2 (5 bases each). Germline V gives CDR1 MNHNY, CDR2 SVGAGI (reference sequence). The CDR3 extends over 15 amino acids. Trimming took off 0 bases at V and 4 bases at J, with 13 bases between the two ends. For the CDR3, the DNA is TGTGCCAGCAGTTACTCGATGGCAGGGACGTACGAGCAGTACTTC. As protein: CASSYSMAGTYEQYF.

The chain combines TRBV6-6 with TRBJ1-2; the match to TRBD1 covers 9 bases. The V segment lost 0 bases and the J segment 7 bases; nucleotides outside the gene matches: 6. There are 15 residues in the CDR3. Germline loops: CDR1 MNHNY, CDR2 SVGAGI (reference sequence). Written as DNA, the CDR3 is TGTGCCAGCAGTTACTCGAAACAGGGGGCGGGTGGCTACACCTTC. It codes for CASSYSKQGAGGYTF.

The J gene is TRBJ2-7, the V gene TRBV18; 11 nucleotides match TRBD1. The CDR3 is 14 residues long. Germline V gene sequence: CDR1 KGHSH, CDR2 LQKENI. The V and J ends lost 3 bases and 2 bases, in that order; junction bases with no gene match: 0. CDR3 nucleotides: TGTGCCAGCTCACCGGGACAGGGGGCCTACGAGCAGTACTTC. Protein product: CASSPGQGAYEQYF.

This sequence joins TRBV19 and TRBJ2-5, with 8 bases aligning to TRBD2. The DNA end favors TRBJ2-7, so the J call may be wrong. Germline values: CDR1 LNHDA, CDR2 SQIVND (reference sequence). The length of the CDR3 is 14 residues. This chain's CDR3 is CASSLAGLTYEQYF. DNA of the CDR3: TGTGCCAGTAGTCTAGCGGGCCTAACCTACGAGCAGTACTTC.

This rearrangement joins TRBV5-1 to TRBJ2-4; maybe TRBD1 (5 bases). V was cut by 4 bases and J by 7 bases, with 15 bases left in between. The CDR3 has 14 residues. The germline V gene encodes CDR1 SGHRS and CDR2 YFSETQ. CDR3 in amino acids: CASSLSGFWNIQYF. The CDR3 region has the DNA TGCGCCAGCAGCCTCTCAGGGTTTTGGAACATTCAGTACTTC.

The chain uses TRBV5-1 and TRBJ2-1; D is perhaps TRBD2 (6 bases). The CDR3 is 16 amino acids. CDR1 is SGHRS, CDR2 YFSETQ, per germline. Deletions cut 4 bases from V and 10 bases from J, with 24 bases between. The CDR3 region has the DNA TGCGCCAGCAGCCTCAGTATTCCGGGCCGCGGGGCCGAGCAGTTCTTC. Protein product: CASSLSIPGRGAEQFF.

The gene calls are TRBV10-2 and TRBJ2-7; 13 bases are a match to TRBD2. V trimming: 7 bases; J trimming: 5 bases; junction bases outside the gene matches: 2. CDR1 and CDR2 from the germline V gene are WSHSY and SAAADI. The length of the CDR3 is 13 residues. The CDR3 loop reads CASTGLAGDEQYF. CDR3 sequence (DNA): TGCGCCAGCACCGGACTAGCGGGAGACGAGCAGTACTTC.

This chain uses TRBV30 with TRBJ1-1; no clear D. Germline V gene sequence: CDR1 GTSNPN, CDR2 SVGIG (reference sequence). The length of the CDR3 is 12 residues. Trimming removed 5 bases from V and 0 bases from J, with 7 bases in between. This chain's CDR3 is CAWGGLNTEAFF. The CDR3 DNA reads TGTGCCTGGGGCGGGTTGAACACTGAAGCTTTCTTT. The complete variable domain, with remaining parts taken from reference TRBV30 and TRBJ1-1, reads SQTIHQWPATLVQPVGSPLSLECTVEGTSNPNLYWYRQAAGRGLQLLFYSVGIGQISSEVPQNLSASRPQDRQFILSSKKLLLSDSGFYLCAWGGLNTEAFFGQGTRLTVV.

The gene calls are TRBV5-8 and TRBJ1-1; the D is unclear. In germline, CDR1 is SGHTS, CDR2 YDEGEE. Trimming stripped 4 bases from V and 0 bases from J, with 10 bases between. The CDR3 contains 14 residues. The CDR3 loop reads CASSGWVLNTEAFF. The CDR3 bases are TGTGCCAGCAGCGGGTGGGTGCTGAACACTGAAGCTTTCTTT.

This rearrangement joins TRBV28 to TRBJ2-7; D call uncertain. Germline V lookup: CDR1 MDHEN, CDR2 SYDVKM. The V and J ends lost 3 bases and 3 bases respectively, with 9 bases between them. The CDR3 has 13 residues. The CDR3 sequence is CASSFGFGYEQYF. The CDR3 region has the DNA TGTGCCAGCAGTTTCGGGTTTGGCTACGAGCAGTACTTC.

This chain uses TRBV29-1 with TRBJ2-7; 10 positions match TRBD2. The germline V gene has CDR1 SQVTM and CDR2 ANQGSEA. Unmatched junction bases numbered 8, after V lost 5 bases and J lost 7 bases. The CDR3 extends over 13 amino acids. The DNA for the CDR3 is TGCAGCGTTCTGAGCGGGAGGGCGGAGGAGCAGTACTTC. This translates into CSVLSGRAEEQYF.

The sample holds a few counts of this clone. This chain uses TRBV18 with TRBJ1-3, with D uncertain. Germline CDR1 KGHSH, CDR2 LQKENI. Between the trimmed V and J ends, which lost 5 bases and 0 bases, there was a span of 14 bases. This CDR3 comprises 16 residues. Here the CDR3 reads CASSSASFSSGNTIYF. The CDR3, as DNA: TGTGCCAGCTCATCGGCCAGCTTTTCCTCTGGAAACACCATATATTTT.

The count of this clone is one. This chain's CDR3 is CASSDPGALSGANVLTF. CDR3 DNA sequence: TGTGCCAGCAGTGACCCAGGAGCCCTCTCTGGGGCCAACGTCCTGACTTTC. The chain combines TRBV2 with TRBJ2-6; D not resolved. The CDR3 consists of 17 residues. Germline lookup yields CDR1 SNHLY and CDR2 FYNNEI. Trimming left V 3 bases short and J 0 bases short, with 12 bases between.

The chain is built from TRBV7-6 and TRBJ2-1; 10 bases line up with TRBD2. Trimming took 5 bases from V and 4 from J; bases not matched to a gene: 5. From germline, CDR1 is SGHVS and CDR2 FNYEAQ. CDR3 size: 15 residues. The CDR3: CASSPLAGGYNEQFF. In DNA, the CDR3 is TGTGCCAGCAGCCCGTTAGCGGGAGGTTACAATGAGCAGTTCTTC.

This clone was seen a few times. The V call is TRBV19, the J call TRBJ2-7, with D possibly matching TRBD2 (6 bases). The CDR3 contains 16 residues. Germline loops: CDR1 LNHDA, CDR2 SQIVND (reference sequence). The V end was cut by 4 bases, the J end by 0 bases, with 16 bases between. The CDR3 DNA reads as TGTGCCAGTAGTAGATATAGCGGCGGATCCTCCTACGAGCAGTACTTC. Protein sequence: CASSRYSGGSSYEQYF. Looking up the rest from reference TRBV19 and TRBJ2-7 gives the full variable domain: DGGITQSPKYLFRKEGQNVTLSCEQNLNHDAMYWYRQDPGQGLRLIYYSQIVNDFQKGDIAEGYSVSREKKESFPLTVTSAQKNPTAFYLCASSRYSGGSSYEQYFGPGTRLTVT.

This clone is judged medium-sized. The CDR3 region has the DNA TGTGCCAGCAGCTTGGGCGGGACTAGCACAGATACGCAGTATTTT. It encodes CASSLGGTSTDTQYF. This rearrangement joins TRBV7-2 to TRBJ2-3; D possibly corresponds to TRBD2 (6 bases). This CDR3 spans 15 amino acids. CDR1 SGHTA and CDR2 FQGNSA come from the germline V gene. V gave up 3 bases and J gave up 0 bases, with 10 bases separating them. Full variable domain (remainder filled in from reference TRBV7-2 and TRBJ2-3): GAGVSQSPSNKVTEKGKDVELRCDPISGHTALYWYRQSLGQGLEFLIYFQGNSAPDKSGLPSDRFSAERTGGSVSTLTIQRTQQEDSAVYLCASSLGGTSTDTQYFGPGTRLTVL.

This clone showed up just a few times. CDR3 bases: TGTGCCAGCAGCCCACAAGAGACCCAGTACTTC. Its protein is CASSPQETQYF. The chain combines TRBV7-8 with TRBJ2-5; D call uncertain. Germline CDR1 SGHVS, CDR2 FQNEAQ. V lost 5 bases, J lost 2 bases, and 3 bases lay in between. The CDR3 extends over 11 amino acids.

The J gene is TRBJ1-5, the V gene TRBV6-5; 8 bases fit TRBD1. Looked up from germline, CDR1 is MNHEY and CDR2 is SVGAGI. The CDR3 has 14 residues. V shed 6 bases and J 4 bases; nucleotides not matched to a gene: 5. The CDR3 DNA reads TGTGCCAGCAGATGGGGACAGGCAAATCAGCCCCAGCATTTT. Its translation: CASRWGQANQPQHF.